The 31 T cell receptor beta chains below all came from one sample that was sequenced in a study of cytomegalovirus exposure and HLA in healthy donors. PCR primers comprised 60 Vbeta and 13 Jbeta primers. The table came from immunoSEQ multiplex PCR; TCRdb's copy has only in-frame clones and leaves some out. The sample has 150,000 to 180,000 clones, about 83% seen once. Source material: PBMCs. These receptors were collected from a woman aged 35 to 49 in good health and CMV-seronegative.

The chain employs TRBV28 and TRBJ2-7; 8 bases line up with TRBD2. CDR1 is MDHEN, CDR2 SYDVKM, per germline. The V gene end was trimmed by 4 bases and the J gene end by 3 bases; junction bases not matched to a gene: 5. The CDR3 runs 14 residues. CDR3 in amino acids: CASSYGGGFYEQYF. In DNA form, the CDR3 reads TGTGCCAGCAGTTACGGCGGGGGGTTCTACGAGCAGTACTTC.

This chain uses TRBV7-2 with TRBJ1-1; possible D gene TRBD1, 5 bases. Deletions cut 5 bases from V and 4 bases from J, with 20 bases between. Germline CDR1 reads SGHTA; CDR2 reads FQGNSA. CDR3 size: 16 residues. The CDR3 coding sequence is TGTGCCAGCAGCCTCGGGGACCGAACGGGGGGCACTGAAGCTTTCTTT. This encodes CASSLGDRTGGTEAFF.

The chain carries TRBV5-1 and TRBJ2-5, with D unresolved. The V and J ends lost 2 bases and 3 bases respectively, with 2 bases between them. This CDR3 has 11 amino acids. Germline assignment: CDR1 SGHRS and CDR2 YFSETQ. The CDR3 bases are TGCGCCAGCAGCTTCAAAGAGACCCAGTACTTC. Translating gives CASSFKETQYF.

This clone was detected once. The chain carries TRBV7-9 and TRBJ1-1, with 10 bases lining up with TRBD1. The V gene's germline CDR1 is SEHNR and CDR2 FQNEAQ (reference sequence). The V and J ends lost 7 bases and 11 bases, in that order; junction bases with no gene match: 10. CDR3 length: 13 amino acids. The CDR3 reads CASTSGDRGYAFF. The CDR3 DNA sequence: TGTGCCAGCACCTCCGGGGACAGGGGTTATGCTTTCTTT.

The chain joins TRBV6-5 to TRBJ2-5; 9 nucleotides align to TRBD2. This CDR3 comprises 15 residues. Germline V gives CDR1 MNHEY, CDR2 SVGAGI. V was pared by 0 bases and J by 3 bases, with 2 bases of the junction left unmatched. The CDR3 DNA is TGTGCCAGCAGTTACTCTAGCGGGGGAGAAGAGACCCAGTACTTC. Protein sequence: CASSYSSGGEETQYF.

The chain recombines TRBV10-3 with TRBJ2-7; TRBD2 aligns across 10 bases. After removal of 5 bases from V and 0 bases from J, the junction contained 7 bases not matched to a gene. This CDR3 comprises 16 residues. From germline, CDR1 is ENHRY and CDR2 SYGVKD. CDR3 DNA: TGTGCCATCAGTCCAACTAGCGGGGAGAGCTCCTACGAGCAGTACTTC. This gives the protein CAISPTSGESSYEQYF.

The chain carries TRBV27 and TRBJ2-5, with 8 bases identical to TRBD2. CDR1 is MNHEY and CDR2 is SMNVEV in the germline V gene (reference sequence). Trimming took 2 bases from V and 1 from J; bases not matched to a gene: 6. The CDR3 totals 16 residues. The CDR3 nucleotides are TGTGCCAGCAGTTTAGGAGTAGCGGGGACCCAAGAGACCCAGTACTTC. This codes for CASSLGVAGTQETQYF.

The chain couples TRBV5-4 to TRBJ2-3, with 10 positions matching TRBD1. CDR1 is SGHNT, CDR2 YYREEE, per germline (reference sequence). V dropped 3 bases and J dropped 6; count of bases not matched to a gene: 13. The CDR3 is 17 residues long. CDR3 in amino acids: CASSSSYPKDRGDTQYF. CDR3 sequence (DNA): TGTGCCAGCAGCTCCTCCTACCCTAAGGACAGGGGGGATACGCAGTATTTT.

The J gene is TRBJ1-2, the V gene TRBV7-9; D not resolved. The CDR3 has 16 amino acids. Germline lookup yields CDR1 SEHNR and CDR2 FQNEAQ (reference sequence). Trimming shortened V by 3 bases and J by 7 bases, and 21 bases separated the two germline ends. CDR3 nucleotide sequence: TGTGCCAGCAGCTTCACTAGCCGGTCGGAGTTTCCTGGCTACACCTTC. Amino acid sequence: CASSFTSRSEFPGYTF. The full variable domain, with the rest looked up from reference TRBV7-9 and TRBJ1-2, is DTGVSQNPRHKITKRGQNVTFRCDPISEHNRLYWYRQTLGQGPEFLTYFQNEAQLEKSRLLSDRFSAERPKGSFSTLEIQRTEQGDSAMYLCASSFTSRSEFPGYTFGSGTRLTVV.

The chain uses TRBV6-5 and TRBJ1-2, with no clear D. The CDR3 is 14 residues long. Trimming removed 7 bases from V and 4 bases from J, with 16 bases in between. Germline V gene lookup returns CDR1 MNHEY and CDR2 SVGAGI. CDR3 nucleotides: TGTGCCAGCACCCGGGGAGCTGTTGGCTATGGCTACACCTTC. Its translation: CASTRGAVGYGYTF.

V is TRBV10-1 and J is TRBJ1-1, with TRBD1 matching over 7 bases. This CDR3 spans 18 amino acids. In germline, CDR1 is WNHNN, CDR2 SYGVQD (reference sequence). The trim removed 6 bases at V and 0 bases at J, leaving 16 bases unmatched. CDR3 amino acids: CASSNSNLGGSMNTEAFF. The CDR3 DNA reads TGCGCCAGCAGCAATTCTAACCTAGGGGGCTCGATGAACACTGAAGCTTTCTTT.

This chain joins TRBV5-1 and TRBJ2-1; 12 nucleotides match TRBD2. The CDR3 is 15 residues long. Germline V lookup: CDR1 SGHRS, CDR2 YFSETQ. V lost 6 bases, J lost 5 bases, and 6 bases stayed unmatched. The CDR3 here is CASTIGLAGNNEQFF. CDR3 DNA sequence: TGCGCCAGCACCATAGGACTAGCGGGGAACAATGAGCAGTTCTTC.

This clone appeared a few times. V usage is TRBV5-1 and J usage is TRBJ1-5; the D is unclear. This CDR3 comprises 14 residues. Per germline, CDR1 SGHRS and CDR2 YFSETQ. Deletions cut 0 bases from V and 2 bases from J, with 6 bases between. The CDR3 DNA sequence: TGCGCCAGCAGCTTGGATGCAGGCAATCAGCCCCAGCATTTT. It is translated as CASSLDAGNQPQHF. The full variable domain, rest sourced from reference TRBV5-1 and TRBJ1-5, is KAGVTQTPRYLIKTRGQQVTLSCSPISGHRSVSWYQQTPGQGLQFLFEYFSETQRNKGNFPGRFSGRQFSNSRSEMNVSTLELGDSALYLCASSLDAGNQPQHFGDGTRLSIL.

This clone was detected once. The chain uses TRBV4-1 and TRBJ1-1; D might be TRBD1 (5 bases). Germline CDR1 is MGHRA and CDR2 is YSYEKL. Trimming took 0 bases from V and 3 from J, leaving 11 bases between them. CDR3 size: 15 residues. CDR3 DNA sequence: TGCGCCAGCAGCCAAGAACGCGGGGGGGACACTGAAGCTTTCTTT. As protein: CASSQERGGDTEAFF.

The chain has TRBV6-6 and TRBJ1-1; a weak D match, TRBD1 (6 bases). Trimming removed 8 bases at V and 5 bases at J, with 12 bases between. The CDR3 runs to 12 residues. CDR1 is MNHNY, CDR2 SVGAGI, per germline (reference sequence). CDR3 DNA sequence: TGTGCCAGCGAGAAGGGGGATACTGAAGCTTTCTTT. The encoded protein is CASEKGDTEAFF.

This chain links TRBV5-6 with TRBJ2-2; maybe TRBD2 (5 bases). Germline CDR1 SGHDT, CDR2 YYEEEE. This CDR3 is built from 14 residues. V lost 4 bases and J lost 9, with 16 bases in between. CDR3 nucleotide sequence: TGTGCCAGCAGCGTTCGGACCGGGGTCCGGGAGCTGTTTTTT. This codes for CASSVRTGVRELFF.

This chain joins TRBV5-4 and TRBJ2-2; 15 bases are shared with TRBD2. Germline assignment: CDR1 SGHNT and CDR2 YYREEE (reference sequence). V was pared by 4 bases and J by 7 bases, with 11 bases of the junction left unmatched. The CDR3 consists of 18 residues. The DNA for the CDR3 is TGTGCCAGCAGCAACGGACTAGCGGGGGGGCTCACCAGCGGGGAGCTGTTTTTT. Translated, it gives CASSNGLAGGLTSGELFF.

The rearrangement joins TRBV28 to TRBJ2-1; 13 nucleotides line up with TRBD2. Per the germline V gene, CDR1 is MDHEN and CDR2 is SYDVKM. With 6 bases clipped from V and 5 bases from J, the junction kept 7 bases outside the gene matches. CDR3 length equals 16 residues. The CDR3 DNA is TGTGCCAGCAGCAGGACTAGCGGGGGCGGCCACAATGAGCAGTTCTTC. It encodes CASSRTSGGGHNEQFF.

The V call is TRBV6-5, the J call TRBJ2-1; D might be TRBD2 (5 bases). V dropped 2 bases and J dropped 5 bases, with 13 bases sitting between them. This CDR3 has 15 amino acids. Germline assignment: CDR1 MNHEY and CDR2 SVGAGI. The CDR3 reads CASSYLPGNDNEQFF. The DNA for the CDR3 is TGTGCCAGCAGTTACCTTCCCGGGAACGACAATGAGCAGTTCTTC.

The J gene is TRBJ1-5, the V gene TRBV18; 7 bases map to TRBD1. The CDR3 covers 15 residues. Looked up from germline, CDR1 is KGHSH and CDR2 is LQKENI. J lost 6 bases, V lost 3 bases, and 8 bases had no gene match. CDR3 DNA sequence: TGTGCCAGCTCACCGGGAGGACAGGAGGGTCAGCCCCAGCATTTT. Its translation is CASSPGGQEGQPQHF.

The chain employs TRBV5-1 and TRBJ1-1; D is possibly TRBD1 (5 bases). This CDR3 comprises 11 residues. Germline lookup yields CDR1 SGHRS and CDR2 YFSETQ. The V end was cut by 4 bases, the J end by 8 bases, with 9 bases between. CDR3: CASSANREAFF. The CDR3 DNA is TGCGCCAGCAGCGCAAACAGGGAAGCTTTCTTT.

Only one count was recorded for this clone. This chain joins TRBV19 and TRBJ2-3; D might be TRBD2 (5 bases). This CDR3 comprises 15 residues. Germline CDR1 reads LNHDA; CDR2 reads SQIVND (reference sequence). With 3 bases removed from V and 6 bases from J, the gap between germline ends came to 16 bases. The CDR3 is CASSIGGLGIDTQYF. The DNA for the CDR3 is TGTGCCAGTAGTATCGGCGGGCTAGGGATCGATACGCAGTATTTT.

CDR3 region: CASSVVGALSNSPLHF. The CDR3 nucleotides read TGTGCCAGCAGTGTAGTGGGGGCTCTTAGTAATTCACCCCTCCACTTT. This sequence joins TRBV2 and TRBJ1-6; TRBD1 might be the D (6 bases). The germline V gene has CDR1 SNHLY and CDR2 FYNNEI. The CDR3 spans 16 residues. Trimming pared 4 bases from V and 6 bases from J, leaving 16 bases between.

The rearrangement links TRBV5-6 to TRBJ1-2, with a possible D match to TRBD1 (6 bases). The germline V gene encodes CDR1 SGHDT and CDR2 YYEEEE. Trimming stripped 2 bases from V and 0 bases from J, with 11 bases between. This CDR3 spans 15 amino acids. This CDR3 is CASSLGTRTNYGYTF. The DNA of the CDR3 is TGTGCCAGCAGCTTAGGGACAAGAACTAACTATGGCTACACCTTC. The whole variable domain, filled in from reference TRBV5-6 and TRBJ1-2, reads DAGVTQSPTHLIKTRGQQVTLRCSPKSGHDTVSWYQQALGQGPQFIFQYYEEEERQRGNFPDRFSGHQFPNYSSELNVNALLLGDSALYLCASSLGTRTNYGYTFGSGTRLTVV.

The chain recombines TRBV30 with TRBJ2-3; no definite D call. The germline V and J ends were trimmed by 1 base and 5 bases, with 7 bases remaining between them. Per the germline V gene, CDR1 is GTSNPN and CDR2 is SVGIG (reference sequence). CDR3 length: 12 amino acids. CDR3 in amino acids: CAWSETRDTQYF. CDR3 nucleotides: TGTGCCTGGAGTGAAACGCGAGATACGCAGTATTTT.

The chain has TRBV20-1 and TRBJ1-1; D is possibly TRBD1 (6 bases). V dropped 2 bases and J dropped 9 bases, with 10 bases sitting between them. From germline, CDR1 is DFQATT and CDR2 SNEGSKA (reference sequence). The CDR3 consists of 11 residues. The CDR3 region is CSARTGGQAFF. CDR3 coding DNA: TGCAGTGCTAGAACCGGGGGGCAAGCTTTCTTT.

The rearrangement joins TRBV29-1 to TRBJ2-5, with a tentative D call TRBD2 (6 bases). The CDR3 consists of 15 residues. Trimming removed 5 bases from V and 5 bases from J, with 21 bases in between. The V gene's germline CDR1 is SQVTM and CDR2 ANQGSEA. CDR3 in DNA: TGCAGCGTTTGCTCCGGTGCGGGATACTTGGAGACCCAGTACTTC. This gives the protein CSVCSGAGYLETQYF.

V usage is TRBV6-1 and J usage is TRBJ2-7; 8 positions agree with TRBD1. V dropped 4 bases and J dropped 3; count of bases not matched to a gene: 8. Per the germline V gene, CDR1 is MNHNS and CDR2 is SASEGT. This CDR3 has 15 amino acids. CDR3 residues: CASSAMTGANYEQYF. DNA of the CDR3: TGTGCCAGCAGTGCCATGACAGGGGCAAACTACGAGCAGTACTTC.

The chain uses TRBV6-1 and TRBJ2-7, with D possibly TRBD2 on 5 matching bases. Trimming shortened V by 0 bases and J by 2 bases, and 17 bases separated the two germline ends. CDR1 and CDR2 (germline): MNHNS, SASEGT. The CDR3 runs 17 residues. DNA of the CDR3: TGTGCCAGCAGTGAAGCAGAGGAGGCAGGCTTACCCTACGAGCAGTACTTC. It translates to CASSEAEEAGLPYEQYF.

The chain is built from TRBV27 and TRBJ2-7, with D possibly being TRBD1 (5 bases). Germline V gives CDR1 MNHEY, CDR2 SMNVEV (reference sequence). V was trimmed by 2 bases and J by 5 bases, leaving 16 bases between them. CDR3 size: 15 residues. The DNA of the CDR3 is TGTGCCAGCAGTTTACGGTCAGGGTTACTCGACGAGCAGTACTTC. It translates to CASSLRSGLLDEQYF.

This clone was counted only a few times. J is TRBJ1-2 and V is TRBV28, with TRBD1 matching over 8 bases. CDR3 length equals 14 residues. The germline CDR1 and CDR2 sequences are MDHEN and SYDVKM. With 2 bases clipped from V and 4 bases from J, the junction kept 3 bases outside the gene matches. DNA for the CDR3: TGTGCCAGCAGTTTACAGGGGGCGATCTATGGCTACACCTTC. The encoded protein is CASSLQGAIYGYTF.